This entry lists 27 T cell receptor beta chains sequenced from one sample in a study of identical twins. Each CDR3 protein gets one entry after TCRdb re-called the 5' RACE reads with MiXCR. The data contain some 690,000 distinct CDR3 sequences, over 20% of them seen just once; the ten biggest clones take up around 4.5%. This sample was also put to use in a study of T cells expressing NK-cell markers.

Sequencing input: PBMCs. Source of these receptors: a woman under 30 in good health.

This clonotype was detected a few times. CDR3 sequence: CASSLSGARNSPLHF. CDR3 bases: TGTGCCAGCAGCTTGTCAGGTGCCCGTAATTCACCCCTCCACTTT. The chain is built from TRBV5-5 and TRBJ1-6, with unresolved D. Germline V gives CDR1 SGHKS, CDR2 YYEKEE (reference sequence). The CDR3 length is 15 residues. With 1 base removed from V and 6 bases from J, the gap between germline ends came to 11 bases.

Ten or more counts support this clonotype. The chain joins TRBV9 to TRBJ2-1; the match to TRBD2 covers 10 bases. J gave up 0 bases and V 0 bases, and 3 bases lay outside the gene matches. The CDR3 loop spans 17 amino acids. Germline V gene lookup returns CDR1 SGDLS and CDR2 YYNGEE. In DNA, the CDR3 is TGTGCCAGCAGCGTAGAGGCTAGCGGGAGCTCCTACAATGAGCAGTTCTTC. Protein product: CASSVEASGSSYNEQFF.

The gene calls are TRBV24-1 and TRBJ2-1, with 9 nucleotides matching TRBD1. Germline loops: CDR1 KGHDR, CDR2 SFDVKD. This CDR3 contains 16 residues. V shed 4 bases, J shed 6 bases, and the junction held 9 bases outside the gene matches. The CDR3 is CATSDPGQGSPNEQFF. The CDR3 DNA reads TGTGCCACCAGTGACCCCGGACAGGGGAGCCCCAATGAGCAGTTCTTC.

CDR3: CSALPGGRYGYTF. The CDR3 region has the DNA TGCAGTGCCCTGCCGGGGGGCCGCTATGGCTACACCTTC. The V and J genes are TRBV20-1 and TRBJ1-2, with D possibly TRBD1 on 6 matching bases. The CDR3 has 13 amino acids. Trimming cost V 6 bases and J 4 bases, with 15 bases left between them. The germline V gene encodes CDR1 DFQATT and CDR2 SNEGSKA (reference sequence).

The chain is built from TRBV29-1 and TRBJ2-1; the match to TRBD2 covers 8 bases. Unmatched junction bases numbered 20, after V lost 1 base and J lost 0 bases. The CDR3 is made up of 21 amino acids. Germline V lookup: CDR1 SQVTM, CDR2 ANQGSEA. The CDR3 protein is CSVEGAGSGSLDKPSYNEQFF. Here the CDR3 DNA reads TGCAGCGTTGAAGGAGCGGGCAGCGGGAGCCTCGATAAACCCTCCTACAATGAGCAGTTCTTC.

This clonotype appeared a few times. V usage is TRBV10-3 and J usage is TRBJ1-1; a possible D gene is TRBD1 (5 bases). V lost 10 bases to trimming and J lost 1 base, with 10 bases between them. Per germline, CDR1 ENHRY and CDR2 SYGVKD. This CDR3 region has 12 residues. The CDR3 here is CATRGPNTEAFF. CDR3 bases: TGTGCCACCCGGGGACCGAACACTGAAGCTTTCTTT.

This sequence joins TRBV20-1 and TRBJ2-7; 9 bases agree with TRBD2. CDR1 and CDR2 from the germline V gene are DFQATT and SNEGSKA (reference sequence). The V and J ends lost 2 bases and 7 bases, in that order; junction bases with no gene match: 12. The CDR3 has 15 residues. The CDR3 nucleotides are TGCAGTGCTAGAATACTAGCGGGCGGTTTTAGGGAGCAGTACTTC. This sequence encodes CSARILAGGFREQYF.

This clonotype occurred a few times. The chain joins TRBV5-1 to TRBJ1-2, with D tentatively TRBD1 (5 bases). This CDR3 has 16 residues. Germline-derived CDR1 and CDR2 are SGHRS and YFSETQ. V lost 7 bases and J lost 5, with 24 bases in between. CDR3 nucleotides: TGCGCCAGCTCACCCTCCTCTTGGGGGAAGAGGTATGGCTACACCTTC. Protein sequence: CASSPSSWGKRYGYTF.

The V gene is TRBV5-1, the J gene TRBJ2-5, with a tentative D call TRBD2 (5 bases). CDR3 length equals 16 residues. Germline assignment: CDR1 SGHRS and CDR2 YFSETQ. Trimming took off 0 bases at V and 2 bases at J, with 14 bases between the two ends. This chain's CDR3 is CASSLGAQAAQETQYF. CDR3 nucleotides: TGCGCCAGCAGCTTGGGAGCTCAAGCGGCACAAGAGACCCAGTACTTC.

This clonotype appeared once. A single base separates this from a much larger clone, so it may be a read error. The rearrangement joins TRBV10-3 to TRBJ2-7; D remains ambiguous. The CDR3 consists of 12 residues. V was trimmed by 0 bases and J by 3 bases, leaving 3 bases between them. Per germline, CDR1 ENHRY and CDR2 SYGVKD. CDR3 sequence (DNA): TGTGCCATCAGTGAGTCGGACTACGAGCAGTACTTC. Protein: CAISESDYEQYF.

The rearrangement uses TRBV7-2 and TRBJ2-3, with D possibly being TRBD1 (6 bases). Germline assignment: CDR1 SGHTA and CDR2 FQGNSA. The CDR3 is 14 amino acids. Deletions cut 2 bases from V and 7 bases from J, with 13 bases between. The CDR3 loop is CASSLRGTFNTQYF. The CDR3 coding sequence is TGTGCCAGCAGCTTAAGGGGGACCTTTAATACGCAGTATTTT.

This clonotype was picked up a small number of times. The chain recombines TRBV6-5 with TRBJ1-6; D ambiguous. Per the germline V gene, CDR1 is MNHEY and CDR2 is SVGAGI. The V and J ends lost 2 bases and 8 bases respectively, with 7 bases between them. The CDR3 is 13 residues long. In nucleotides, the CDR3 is TGTGCCAGCAGTTACAGGGTCTATTCACCCCTCCACTTT. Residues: CASSYRVYSPLHF.

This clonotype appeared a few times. In nucleotides, the CDR3 is TGTGCCAGCAGTTTATTCGGTCGGGAGTGGTATAACGAGCAGTACTTC. This gives the protein CASSLFGREWYNEQYF. The chain combines TRBV12-3 or TRBV12-4 with TRBJ2-7; a possible D gene is TRBD2 (6 bases). The V gene lost 2 bases and the J gene lost 5 bases, with 19 bases spanning the gap. The CDR3 has 16 amino acids.

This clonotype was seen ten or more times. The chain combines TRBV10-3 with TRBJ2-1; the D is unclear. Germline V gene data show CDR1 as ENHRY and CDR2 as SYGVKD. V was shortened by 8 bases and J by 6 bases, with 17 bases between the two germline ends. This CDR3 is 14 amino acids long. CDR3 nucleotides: TGTGCCATCGAGGCAGGCCGAGAACGCAATGAGCAGTTCTTC. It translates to CAIEAGRERNEQFF.

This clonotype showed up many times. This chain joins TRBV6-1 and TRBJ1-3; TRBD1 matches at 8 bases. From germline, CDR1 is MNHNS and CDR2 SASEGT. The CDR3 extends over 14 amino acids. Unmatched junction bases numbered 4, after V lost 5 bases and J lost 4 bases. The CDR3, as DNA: TGTGCCAGCAGTCGACAGGGGCGGGGAAACACCATATATTTT. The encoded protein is CASSRQGRGNTIYF.

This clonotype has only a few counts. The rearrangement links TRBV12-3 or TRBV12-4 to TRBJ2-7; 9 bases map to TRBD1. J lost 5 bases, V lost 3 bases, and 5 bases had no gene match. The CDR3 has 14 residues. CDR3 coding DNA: TGTGCCAGCAGTTTCCCGACAGGGGGGAACGAGCAGTACTTC. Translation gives CASSFPTGGNEQYF.

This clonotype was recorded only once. For the CDR3, the DNA is TGCAGTGCTAGACTACCAAGACTAGCTTTTGAGGAGCAGTTCTTC. As protein: CSARLPRLAFEEQFF. The chain has TRBV20-1 and TRBJ2-1; 7 nucleotides align to TRBD2. J lost 10 bases, V lost 2 bases, and 14 bases had no gene match. The CDR3 extends over 15 amino acids. Germline CDR1 is DFQATT and CDR2 is SNEGSKA (reference sequence).

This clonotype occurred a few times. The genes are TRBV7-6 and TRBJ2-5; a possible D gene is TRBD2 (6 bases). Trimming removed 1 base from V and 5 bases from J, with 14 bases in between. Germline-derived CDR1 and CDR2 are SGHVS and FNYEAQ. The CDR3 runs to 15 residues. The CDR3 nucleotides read TGTGCCAGCAGCTTAGGCGCGGGACTTCGGGAGACCCAGTACTTC. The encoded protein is CASSLGAGLRETQYF.

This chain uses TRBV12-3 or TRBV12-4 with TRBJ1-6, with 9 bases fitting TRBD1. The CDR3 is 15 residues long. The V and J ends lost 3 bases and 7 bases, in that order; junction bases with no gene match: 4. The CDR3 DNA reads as TGTGCCAGCAGTTTGGGACAGGGCGACAATTCACCCCTCCACTTT. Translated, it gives CASSLGQGDNSPLHF.

CDR3 loop: CSARDPKGLPYNEQFF. The CDR3 DNA follows: TGCAGTGCTAGAGATCCTAAGGGACTACCCTACAATGAGCAGTTCTTC. The chain is built from TRBV20-1 and TRBJ2-1; 7 bases agree with TRBD2. The V segment lost 0 bases and the J segment 2 bases; nucleotides outside the gene matches: 7. Per the germline V gene, CDR1 is DFQATT and CDR2 is SNEGSKA (reference sequence). CDR3 size: 16 residues.

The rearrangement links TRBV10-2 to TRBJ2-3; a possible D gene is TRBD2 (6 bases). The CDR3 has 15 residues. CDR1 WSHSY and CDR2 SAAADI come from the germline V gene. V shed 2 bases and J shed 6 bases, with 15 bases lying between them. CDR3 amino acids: CASSEPPGRDDTQYF. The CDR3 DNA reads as TGCGCCAGCAGTGAGCCCCCCGGGCGGGACGATACGCAGTATTTT.

CDR3: CASSGTSGRQNTGELFF. In nucleotides, the CDR3 is TGCGCCAGCAGCGGGACTAGCGGGAGGCAAAACACCGGGGAGCTGTTTTTT. The chain employs TRBV5-1 and TRBJ2-2; 15 bases fit TRBD2. The CDR3 loop spans 17 amino acids. With V trimmed by 4 bases and J by 2 bases, 3 bases remained unmatched. Looked up from germline, CDR1 is SGHRS and CDR2 is YFSETQ.

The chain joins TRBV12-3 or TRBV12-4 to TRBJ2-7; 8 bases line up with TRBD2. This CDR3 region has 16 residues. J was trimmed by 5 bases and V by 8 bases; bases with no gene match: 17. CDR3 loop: CASARPTGGGADEQYF. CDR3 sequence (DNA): TGTGCCAGCGCTCGCCCGACCGGGGGGGGAGCGGACGAGCAGTACTTC.

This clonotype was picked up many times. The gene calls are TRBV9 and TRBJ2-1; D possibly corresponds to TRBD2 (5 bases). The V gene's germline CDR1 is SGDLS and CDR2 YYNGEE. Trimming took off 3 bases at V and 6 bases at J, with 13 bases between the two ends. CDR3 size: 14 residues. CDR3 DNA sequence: TGTGCCAGCAGCGAGGGCCTAGCTTTCAATGAGCAGTTCTTC. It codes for CASSEGLAFNEQFF.

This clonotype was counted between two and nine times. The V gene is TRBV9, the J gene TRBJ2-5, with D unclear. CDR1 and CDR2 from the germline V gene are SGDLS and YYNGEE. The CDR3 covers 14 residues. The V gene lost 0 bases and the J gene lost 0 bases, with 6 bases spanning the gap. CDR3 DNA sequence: TGTGCCAGCAGCGTAGAAGCAGACCAAGAGACCCAGTACTTC. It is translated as CASSVEADQETQYF.

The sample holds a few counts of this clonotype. The CDR3 spells CASSPSLGEFDNEQFF. DNA of the CDR3: TGTGCCAGCAGTCCCTCTCTAGGGGAGTTCGACAATGAGCAGTTCTTC. The chain links TRBV3-1 to TRBJ2-1, with D tentatively TRBD1 or TRBD2 (5 bases each). Germline V gene data show CDR1 as LGHDT and CDR2 as YNNKEL (reference sequence). The CDR3 is 16 residues long. The V end lost 6 bases, the J end lost 5 bases, and 20 bases lay between the germline ends.

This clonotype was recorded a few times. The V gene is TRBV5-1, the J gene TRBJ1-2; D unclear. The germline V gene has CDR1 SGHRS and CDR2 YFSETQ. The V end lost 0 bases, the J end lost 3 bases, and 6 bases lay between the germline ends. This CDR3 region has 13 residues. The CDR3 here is CASSLEWDYGYTF. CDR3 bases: TGCGCCAGCAGCTTGGAGTGGGACTATGGCTACACCTTC.